This is a list of T cell receptor beta chains from one sample in a study of cytomegalovirus exposure and HLA in healthy donors. This table comes from immunoSEQ multiplex PCR, and its TCRdb copy is limited to in-frame clones, with some not included. This sample has 150,000 to 200,000 clones; around three quarters occur once, and the top ten carry more than 2%. The sample consisted of PBMCs. Receptor source: a man over 45 in good health and CMV-seropositive. The conserved cysteine and the conserved F or W are not part of the CDR3 here. Part of the rows lack a size; the others show once, few, many or a class for expanded clones.

>.|TRBJ1-6|TRBV2|10
ASSATNSPLH
>.|TRBJ1-3|TRBV4-1|14
ASSQDGDSSGNTIY
>few|TRBJ2-7|TRBV7-9|10
ASRPDNYEQY
>.|TRBJ1-1|TRBV5-6|13
ASSSLGDRVTEAF
>.|TRBJ2-2|TRBV7-8|15
ASSETTGEPNTGELF
>.|TRBJ2-2|TRBV7-7|13
ASSLGGPGTGELF
>.|TRBJ2-5|TRBV5-1|14
ASSLGTSGGSETQY
>once|TRBJ2-7|TRBV11-1|9
ASSASDEQY
>.|TRBJ1-1|TRBV28|12
ASSPRSMNTEAF
>.|TRBJ2-3|TRBV6-7|16
ASSYKVRASGVTDTQY
>.|TRBJ2-7|TRBV23-1|15
ASSQRTRGALGGEQY
>.|TRBJ2-7|TRBV6-6|13
ASSLTSGGSFEQY
>.|TRBJ2-7|TRBV19|14
ASSMGDRGASYEQY
>.|TRBJ2-1|TRBV4-1|12
ASSQIYRHDEQF
>.|TRBJ2-5|TRBV7-2|13
ASSLNVGGQETQY
>.|TRBJ1-5|TRBV30|13
AWSWTGTSNQPQH
>.|TRBJ2-7|TRBV11-2|12
ASSLTSGTGEQY
>.|TRBJ1-4|TRBV10-3|11
AISEEDNEKLF
>.|TRBJ2-7|TRBV21-1|11
ASIRPTNYEQY
>.|TRBJ1-2|TRBV21-1|16
ASSKGGGLTPCGYGYT
>.|TRBJ2-7|TRBV7-2|15
ASSLEAMGAGGHEQY
>.|TRBJ1-3|TRBV5-4|13
ASSLDRVGGNTIY
>.|TRBJ2-5|TRBV10-3|12
AISAQGGRETQY
>.|TRBJ1-3|TRBV10-3|14
AMRTGQGVSGNTIY
>.|TRBJ1-2|TRBV4-3|14
ASSQDVGREAYGYT
>.|TRBJ1-2|TRBV28|13
ASSFSQGQNYGYT
>.|TRBJ1-2|TRBV19|13
ASKLADRGNYGYT
>.|TRBJ1-6|TRBV7-2|13
ASSLGSGNNSPLH
>.|TRBJ2-4|TRBV29-1|12
SEIARLAKNIQY
>.|TRBJ2-5|TRBV6-5|13
ASSQDRGLGETQY
>.|TRBJ2-7|TRBV11-2|13
ASSLGTGRSYEQY
>.|TRBJ1-6|TRBV14|20
ASSQDVVSGQGGSSYNSPLH
>.|TRBJ2-3|TRBV6-6|13
ASSYGTGAGSTQY
>few|TRBJ2-5|TRBV21-1|14
ASRPGGGGACETQY
>.|TRBJ2-5|TRBV7-9|13
ASSFSGAYQETQY
>.|TRBJ2-5|TRBV23-1|20
ASSQSTPGLAGDQGIKETQY
>.|TRBJ2-5|TRBV5-6|11
ASSWGGEETQY
>.|TRBJ2-7|TRBV11-2|12
ASSFLTGSYEQY
>.|TRBJ1-6|TRBV18|13
ASSQESSYNSPLH
>.|TRBJ2-3|TRBV4-1|13
ASSLAGGQGDTQY
>.|TRBJ2-3|TRBV27|12
ASSIYRGTDTQY
>once|TRBJ2-1|TRBV9|13
ASSVSLGHRDEQF
>.|TRBJ2-1|TRBV11-2|14
ASSSLSGAGSNEQF
>.|TRBJ2-2|TRBV5-6|13
ASSLGGTNTGELF
>.|TRBJ1-3|TRBV29-1|11
SVGRDSGNTIY
>.|TRBJ1-1|TRBV7-2|12
ASRTGAGESEAF
>.|TRBJ2-3|TRBV25-1|12
ASTYRGRSDTQY
>.|TRBJ1-2|TRBV15|14
ATSRTTGGGYYGYT
>few|TRBJ2-3|TRBV6-5|12
ASSFHLAFDTQY
>.|TRBJ2-1|TRBV6-6|14
ASSYSPRGSYNEQF
>.|TRBJ1-1|TRBV4-3|11
ASSHGHTTEAF